These 23 T cell receptor beta chains were sequenced from one sample in a study of CD8 T cells in ankylosing spondylitis (dated by TCRdb to the late 2010s). General conclusions and limits of the study: Blood from ankylosing spondylitis patients appeared to be characterized by a TCR beta motif composed of 7 to 9 highly homologous amino acid variants.

Library method: 5' RACE. Sequencer: Illumina HiSeq 2500. TCRdb applied fastp at Q25 and MiXCR to the public reads, then kept only in-frame beta chains. Records with the same CDR3 protein are collapsed into one entry carrying the most frequent genes and DNA. The sample data list a few hundred thousand distinct CDR3 sequences, and 15% to 20% of these were observed just once. The top ten clonotypes cover roughly 42% of the sample. Their antigens remain unidentified. The sample consisted of blood, either unsorted or a sorted T cell fraction (not recorded which). Receptors originate from a male donor with ankylosing spondylitis.

This chain uses TRBV4-2 with TRBJ2-7; D may be TRBD1 (5 bases). CDR3 size: 15 residues. V was clipped by 0 bases and J by 2 bases, with 11 bases between them. The germline CDR1 and CDR2 sequences are LGHNA and YNFKEQ. The CDR3 sequence is CASSQDVGAAYEQYF. Here the CDR3 DNA reads TGTGCCAGCAGCCAAGATGTAGGGGCTGCCTACGAGCAGTACTTC.

The V gene is TRBV10-3, the J gene TRBJ2-1; the match to TRBD2 covers 9 bases. The V segment lost 0 bases and the J segment 7 bases; nucleotides outside the gene matches: 7. The CDR3 totals 16 residues. Germline assignment: CDR1 ENHRY and CDR2 SYGVKD. The CDR3: CAISESSGGKENEQFF. The CDR3 DNA sequence: TGTGCCATCAGTGAGTCAAGCGGGGGGAAGGAAAATGAGCAGTTCTTC.

This chain uses TRBV6-5 with TRBJ1-1, with D uncertain. V was pared by 4 bases and J by 1 base, with 13 bases between. CDR1 is MNHEY, CDR2 SVGAGI, per germline. The CDR3 has 15 amino acids. The CDR3 sequence: CASSSVPASNTEAFF. DNA for the CDR3: TGTGCCAGCAGTTCCGTCCCAGCCTCGAACACTGAAGCTTTCTTT.

This chain uses TRBV27 with TRBJ2-1; D is ambiguous. The CDR3 covers 14 residues. Trimming took 5 bases from V and 3 from J, leaving 11 bases between them. CDR1 MNHEY and CDR2 SMNVEV come from the germline V gene (reference sequence). The CDR3 region is CASSVRVNYNEQFF. CDR3 DNA sequence: TGTGCCAGCAGTGTCCGGGTGAACTACAATGAGCAGTTCTTC.

This clonotype was seen ten or more times. This rearrangement joins TRBV4-1 to TRBJ2-7, with 10 bases identical to TRBD2. With V trimmed by 4 bases and J by 0 bases, 3 bases remained unmatched. CDR1 is MGHRA, CDR2 YSYEKL, per germline. There are 15 residues in the CDR3. The CDR3 region is CASSRTSGNSYEQYF. Written as DNA, the CDR3 is TGCGCCAGCAGCCGGACTAGCGGAAACTCCTACGAGCAGTACTTC.

The chain uses TRBV7-9 and TRBJ2-7; 9 nucleotides align to TRBD1. Germline V gene data show CDR1 as SEHNR and CDR2 as FQNEAQ (reference sequence). V trimming: 4 bases; J trimming: 4 bases; junction bases outside the gene matches: 11. This CDR3 is 16 amino acids long. This CDR3 reads CASSSPGQGNGYEQYF. The DNA of the CDR3 is TGTGCCAGCAGCTCGCCGGGACAGGGTAACGGGTACGAGCAGTACTTC.

V usage is TRBV27 and J usage is TRBJ2-7, with D possibly matching TRBD1 (6 bases). V was shortened by 3 bases and J by 2 bases, with 14 bases between the two germline ends. The CDR3 extends over 15 amino acids. Germline V CDR1 and CDR2: MNHEY, SMNVEV (reference sequence). CDR3 amino acids: CASSLGASFAYEQYF. The DNA for the CDR3 is TGTGCCAGCAGTTTGGGGGCCTCCTTTGCCTACGAGCAGTACTTC.

The chain joins TRBV12-3 or TRBV12-4 to TRBJ1-1; perhaps TRBD1 as D (6 bases). V shed 6 bases and J shed 1 base, with 12 bases lying between them. The CDR3 has 14 residues. CDR3 protein: CASSSGHSNTEAFF. CDR3 bases: TGTGCCAGCAGCTCGGGACACTCGAACACTGAAGCTTTCTTT.

This clonotype was observed a few times. The J gene is TRBJ2-1, the V gene TRBV24-1; TRBD2 aligns across 13 bases. After removal of 4 bases from V and 3 bases from J, the junction contained 8 bases not matched to a gene. CDR1 is KGHDR and CDR2 is SFDVKD in the germline V gene. This CDR3 comprises 18 residues. CDR3 region: CATSDARTSGSIYNEQFF. For the CDR3, the DNA is TGTGCCACCAGTGACGCTAGGACTAGCGGGAGTATCTACAATGAGCAGTTCTTC.

The J gene is TRBJ2-5, the V gene TRBV12-3 or TRBV12-4; 8 nucleotides match TRBD2. The CDR3 totals 16 residues. With V trimmed by 8 bases and J by 2 bases, 13 bases remained unmatched. The CDR3 reads CASRILREGGQETQYF. In DNA, the CDR3 is TGTGCCAGCCGAATCCTACGGGAGGGCGGTCAAGAGACCCAGTACTTC.

The sample holds a few counts of this clonotype. V is TRBV20-1 and J is TRBJ1-1; no clear D. Germline CDR1 and CDR2: DFQATT and SNEGSKA (reference sequence). With 5 bases removed from V and 1 base from J, the gap between germline ends came to 17 bases. There are 15 residues in the CDR3. CDR3 DNA sequence: TGCAGTGCTGAGTTCTCGGGTCTGGCGAACACTGAAGCTTTCTTT. Protein product: CSAEFSGLANTEAFF.

The V and J genes are TRBV12-3 or TRBV12-4 and TRBJ1-1; D is uncertain. The CDR3 has 15 amino acids. Deletions cut 0 bases from V and 1 base from J, with 9 bases between. CDR3 coding DNA: TGTGCCAGCAGTTTAGCGTATGCGGGGAACACTGAAGCTTTCTTT. Translation: CASSLAYAGNTEAFF.

The chain links TRBV4-2 to TRBJ2-2, with D maybe TRBD2 (7 bases). The CDR3 runs to 18 residues. V shed 1 base and J shed 1 base, with 16 bases lying between them. The germline V gene encodes CDR1 LGHNA and CDR2 YNFKEQ. The CDR3 loop is CASSQGARGGLNTGELFF. As DNA, the CDR3 is TGTGCCAGCAGCCAAGGGGCGCGCGGGGGCCTGAACACCGGGGAGCTGTTTTTT.

This clonotype was found a few times. The chain carries TRBV29-1 and TRBJ1-1; tentative D call: TRBD1 (5 bases). Germline loops: CDR1 SQVTM, CDR2 ANQGSEA. This CDR3 comprises 10 residues. The V end was cut by 4 bases, the J end by 7 bases, with 7 bases between. CDR3 in amino acids: CSVGTGEAFF. CDR3 nucleotides: TGCAGCGTTGGTACAGGTGAAGCTTTCTTT.

This clonotype was detected a few times. J is TRBJ1-2 and V is TRBV29-1; TRBD1 aligns across 8 bases. This CDR3 is 13 amino acids long. V shed 0 bases, J shed 8 bases, and the junction held 5 bases outside the gene matches. The germline CDR1 and CDR2 sequences are SQVTM and ANQGSEA. The DNA of the CDR3 is TGCAGCGTTGAAGAACAGGGGGAGGGAGGCTACACCTTC. This translates into CSVEEQGEGGYTF.

Only a few counts were recorded for this clonotype. The chain joins TRBV12-3 or TRBV12-4 to TRBJ2-5; D may correspond to TRBD1 or TRBD2 (6 bases each). Trimming took 8 bases from V and 9 from J, leaving 22 bases between them. The CDR3 has 14 amino acids. In DNA form, the CDR3 reads TGTGCCAGCGGGGCACAGGGCATGGGGGACTCCCAGTACTTC. This encodes CASGAQGMGDSQYF.

The rearrangement uses TRBV12-3 or TRBV12-4 and TRBJ2-1; 8 bases fit TRBD2. The CDR3 has 13 amino acids. Trimming at V came to 3 bases and at J to 9 bases, leaving 4 bases not matched to a gene. The CDR3 reads CASSLGLGVEQFF. Here the CDR3 DNA reads TGTGCCAGCAGTTTGGGACTAGGGGTTGAGCAGTTCTTC.

The J gene is TRBJ1-4, the V gene TRBV5-6, with unresolved D. Per the germline V gene, CDR1 is SGHDT and CDR2 is YYEEEE. V dropped 1 base and J dropped 6 bases, with 7 bases sitting between them. This CDR3 contains 13 residues. The CDR3 reads CASSLISDEKLFF. The CDR3 DNA follows: TGTGCCAGCAGCTTGATCAGTGATGAAAAACTGTTTTTT.

This clonotype was counted a few times. The chain couples TRBV5-6 to TRBJ2-3; unclear D gene. The CDR3 contains 13 residues. Germline loops: CDR1 SGHDT, CDR2 YYEEEE. Between the trimmed V and J ends, which lost 0 bases and 4 bases, there was a span of 6 bases. CDR3 in DNA: TGTGCCAGCAGCTTGGCCTTATCAGATACGCAGTATTTT. This sequence encodes CASSLALSDTQYF.

V gene TRBV6-1 combines with J gene TRBJ2-2; possible D gene TRBD1, 5 bases. Germline values: CDR1 MNHNS, CDR2 SASEGT. V lost 3 bases and J lost 3, with 8 bases in between. The CDR3 extends over 14 amino acids. DNA of the CDR3: TGTGCCAGCAGTGACGGCAGGGACACCGGGGAGCTGTTTTTT. Protein: CASSDGRDTGELFF.

This clonotype turned up a few times. The J gene is TRBJ2-7, the V gene TRBV12-3 or TRBV12-4; a weak D match, TRBD2 (7 bases). This CDR3 spans 15 amino acids. V was pared by 6 bases and J by 1 base, with 16 bases between. The CDR3 DNA follows: TGTGCCAGCAGCCCTGGGGGGGCTATATCCTACGAGCAGTACTTC. Encoded protein: CASSPGGAISYEQYF.

The table lists this clonotype with a few counts. The gene calls are TRBV7-9 and TRBJ2-3; D may be TRBD2 (5 bases). The CDR3 totals 14 residues. Trimming left V 6 bases short and J 3 bases short, with 13 bases between. Germline-derived CDR1 and CDR2 are SEHNR and FQNEAQ (reference sequence). The CDR3 DNA follows: TGTGCCAGCAGAGCCCGGGATGGAACAGATACGCAGTATTTT. Its translation is CASRARDGTDTQYF.

The chain carries TRBV15 and TRBJ2-4, with a tentative D call TRBD1 (6 bases). V dropped 3 bases and J dropped 6 bases, with 12 bases sitting between them. CDR3 length equals 14 residues. In germline, CDR1 is LNHNV, CDR2 YYDKDF (reference sequence). The CDR3 DNA reads as TGTGCCACCAGCAGGGTGGACAGCCTAAACATTCAGTACTTC. Protein sequence: CATSRVDSLNIQYF.